This T cell receptor (beta chain) was profiled in a study of shared clonotypes between healthy human individuals. Assay execution proceeded at the deep level. Libraries were prepared by immunoSEQ multiplex PCR; TCRdb keeps only in-frame clonotypes and omits some of them. The sample lists about 500,000 clones, roughly four fifths seen once, with around 12% in the top ten. A word on this clone: The identical CDR3 is also encoded by other nucleotide sequences in the sample.

Trimming removed 6 bases from V and 3 bases from J, with 5 bases in between. Germline loops: CDR1 MDHEN, CDR2 SYDVKM. This CDR3 has 11 residues. The source is a woman in her thirties or forties in good health. Some clones in this sample may be carry-over from other donors' samples. The sample was PBMCs. The chain couples TRBV28 to TRBJ1-1; D uncertain. CDR3 residues: CASSSYTEAFF. As DNA, the CDR3 is TGTGCCAGCAGCTCCTACACTGAAGCTTTCTTT.